These 8 T cell receptor beta chains were sequenced from one sample in a study of graft-versus-host responses after intestinal transplantation. Profiled with immunoSEQ multiplex PCR; TCRdb holds only in-frame clones, not every one. The sample records more than 95,000 clones, about 88% being singletons. For these receptors, no antigen is known. The material was unstimulated CD4+ T cells sorted from spleen or lymph node cells, obtained before intestinal transplant. These receptors all come from a human donor who received an intestinal transplant.

The chain joins TRBV7-9 to TRBJ1-6; TRBD1 is a possible D gene (5 bases). With 2 bases removed from V and 0 bases from J, the gap between germline ends came to 5 bases. The CDR3 contains 15 residues. CDR1 and CDR2 (germline): SEHNR, FQNEAQ (reference sequence). The CDR3 here is CASSLQGSYNSPLHF. The CDR3 DNA reads TGTGCCAGCAGCTTACAGGGCTCCTATAATTCACCCCTCCACTTT.

The chain couples TRBV21-1 to TRBJ2-7. TRBV21-1 constitutes a pseudogene. The CDR3 totals 14 residues. The CDR3 coding sequence is TGTGCCAGCAGCAAAGAGGGCAGCTCCTACGAGCAGTACTTC. As protein: CASSKEGSSYEQYF.

In its sample, this clone was seen a few times. This chain links TRBV6-6 with TRBJ1-5; the D gene is possibly TRBD1 (5 bases). The CDR3 is made up of 16 amino acids. Trimming left V 2 bases short and J 3 bases short, with 14 bases between. Germline V CDR1 and CDR2: MNHNY, SVGAGI (reference sequence). The CDR3 loop reads CASSYTRQTNNQPQHF. The CDR3 DNA follows: TGTGCCAGCAGTTACACCCGACAGACTAACAATCAGCCCCAGCATTTT.

V gene TRBV15 combines with J gene TRBJ2-7; unclear D gene. The CDR3 extends over 13 amino acids. Germline CDR1 reads LNHNV; CDR2 reads YYDKDF (reference sequence). V dropped 1 base and J dropped 1 base, with 5 bases sitting between them. The CDR3 nucleotides are TGTGCCACCAGCAGAGTCGATTCCTACGAGCAGTACTTC. Translation: CATSRVDSYEQYF.

CDR3 sequence reads: CASSLGLATDTQYF. DNA of the CDR3: TGCGCCAGCAGCTTGGGACTAGCAACAGATACGCAGTATTTT. The rearrangement joins TRBV5-1 to TRBJ2-3, with 7 bases identical to TRBD2. This CDR3 is built from 14 residues. Trimming cost V 0 bases and J 3 bases; bases outside gene matches: 1. Germline V lookup: CDR1 SGHRS, CDR2 YFSETQ.

A single count supports this clone. The rearrangement joins TRBV2 to TRBJ2-1; the D is unclear. Germline V gene lookup returns CDR1 SNHLY and CDR2 FYNNEI. The V and J ends lost 2 bases and 10 bases respectively, with 3 bases between them. The CDR3 spans 10 residues. CDR3 residues: CASSEQEQFF. DNA for the CDR3: TGTGCCAGCAGTGAACAAGAGCAGTTCTTC. The full variable domain, rest sourced from reference TRBV2 and TRBJ2-1, is EPEVTQTPSHQVTQMGQEVILRCVPISNHLYFYWYRQILGQKVEFLVSFYNNEISEKSEIFDDQFSVERPDGSNFTLKIRSTKLEDSAMYFCASSEQEQFFGPGTRLTVL.

Notes on this clone: At one boundary the junction diverges from the germline segment, which might be a read error. This chain connects TRBV7-3 to TRBJ1-1; D is possibly TRBD1 (5 bases). The CDR3 is made up of 13 amino acids. Germline lookup yields CDR1 SGHTA and CDR2 FQGTGA. This CDR3 reads CASSVTGAGEAFF. Written as DNA, the CDR3 is TGTGCCAGCAGCGTAACAGGAGCGGGCGAAGCTTTCTTT. Based on the CDR3 plus reference TRBV7-3 and TRBJ1-1, the full variable domain is GAGVSQTPSNKVTEKGKYVELRCDPISGHTALYWYRQSLGQGPEFLIYFQGTGAADDSGLPNDRFFAVRPEGSVSTLKIQRTERGDSAVYLCASSVTGAGEAFFGQGTRLTVV.

J is TRBJ1-1 and V is TRBV6-1, with D tentatively TRBD1 (6 bases). The germline V gene encodes CDR1 MNHNS and CDR2 SASEGT. The CDR3 is 15 amino acids. V was pared by 1 base and J by 1 base, with 10 bases between. This chain's CDR3 is CASSEGAGANTEAFF. CDR3 sequence (DNA): TGTGCCAGCAGTGAAGGGGCAGGGGCGAACACTGAAGCTTTCTTT.